These 27 T cell receptor beta chains originate from one sample sequenced in a study of blood T cell repertoires in COVID-19. This table comes from immunoSEQ multiplex PCR, and its TCRdb copy is limited to in-frame clones, with some not included. This sample has over 150,000 clones, with about 87% found just once. Sequencing was performed on peripheral blood. These receptors all stem from a woman between 65 and 79 years old with COVID-19, enrolled during active disease.

The rearrangement uses TRBV6-5 and TRBJ1-3; maybe TRBD1 (5 bases). Trimming left V 4 bases short and J 0 bases short, with 13 bases between. CDR1 is MNHEY and CDR2 is SVGAGI in the germline V gene. The CDR3 runs to 16 residues. The CDR3, as DNA: TGTGCCAGCAGTTCCCTAGACGGGGGCTCTGGAAACACCATATATTTT. This sequence encodes CASSSLDGGSGNTIYF.

V is TRBV5-5 and J is TRBJ1-4; no firm D call. The CDR3 extends over 14 amino acids. V was trimmed by 0 bases and J by 5 bases, leaving 8 bases between them. CDR1 is SGHKS, CDR2 YYEKEE, per germline (reference sequence). In DNA, the CDR3 is TGTGCCAGCAGCTTGGGGCAGTTAAATGAAAAACTGTTTTTT. Residues: CASSLGQLNEKLFF.

The gene calls are TRBV29-1 and TRBJ1-3; TRBD1 is a possible D gene (5 bases). Germline V lookup: CDR1 SQVTM, CDR2 ANQGSEA. CDR3 length equals 11 residues. The V end lost 4 bases, the J end lost 7 bases, and 8 bases lay between the germline ends. CDR3 coding DNA: TGCAGCGTTGGGGGCGGTAACACCATATATTTT. Translated: CSVGGGNTIYF.

The genes are TRBV3-1 (or the pseudogene TRBV3-2) and TRBJ1-3, with D possibly matching TRBD1 (6 bases). The germline CDR1 and CDR2 sequences are LGHDT and YNNKEL (reference sequence). Trimming took 4 bases from V and 4 from J, leaving 11 bases between them. The CDR3 has 14 residues. The CDR3 bases are TGTGCCAGCAGCCGTCAGGGGCTAGGAAACACCATATATTTT. Its protein is CASSRQGLGNTIYF.

The chain joins TRBV12-3 or TRBV12-4 to TRBJ2-3; D gene ambiguous. V dropped 8 bases and J dropped 2 bases, with 11 bases sitting between them. CDR3 length: 13 residues. The CDR3 DNA reads TGTGCCAGCGAGGTGGCGGACACAGATACGCAGTATTTT. This translates into CASEVADTDTQYF.

This clone was seen more than once but under ten times. V and J are TRBV29-1 and TRBJ1-1; 11 bases agree with TRBD1. This CDR3 has 13 residues. Trimming took 7 bases from V and 2 from J; bases not matched to a gene: 3. From germline, CDR1 is SQVTM and CDR2 ANQGSEA. CDR3 nucleotide sequence: TGCAGCGCTGGGACAGGGGGAAACACTGAAGCTTTCTTT. This encodes CSAGTGGNTEAFF.

The gene calls are TRBV5-1 and TRBJ1-5; the match to TRBD1 covers 7 bases. This CDR3 has 13 residues. V lost 4 bases and J lost 9; bases outside the gene matches: 7. In germline, CDR1 is SGHRS, CDR2 YFSETQ. The CDR3 DNA reads TGCGCCAGCAGCGCCGGGCAGGGGGGGCCCCAGCATTTT. It specifies CASSAGQGGPQHF.

V and J are TRBV27 and TRBJ1-1, with TRBD1 matching over 7 bases. Trimming removed 7 bases from V and 1 base from J; junction bases left unmatched: 6. Germline CDR1 is MNHEY and CDR2 is SMNVEV (reference sequence). This CDR3 is built from 14 residues. CDR3 region: CASTRDRTNTEAFF. CDR3 in DNA: TGTGCCAGCACGAGGGACAGAACGAACACTGAAGCTTTCTTT.

This clone was observed once. The V gene is TRBV4-2, the J gene TRBJ1-5, with D hard to call. Germline loops: CDR1 LGHNA, CDR2 YNFKEQ. The CDR3 has 15 residues. The germline V and J ends were trimmed by 0 bases and 6 bases, with 12 bases remaining between them. In DNA form, the CDR3 reads TGTGCCAGCAGCCAAGATCGGGGAGGAGGTCAGCCCCAGCATTTT. It is translated as CASSQDRGGGQPQHF.

The CDR3 sequence is CASSKPGQMSGYTF. The CDR3 DNA follows: TGTGCCAGCAGCAAACCGGGACAGATGTCTGGCTACACCTTC. The genes are TRBV9 and TRBJ1-2; 7 bases are a match to TRBD1. With V trimmed by 4 bases and J by 7 bases, 10 bases remained unmatched. CDR1 SGDLS and CDR2 YYNGEE come from the germline V gene. This CDR3 has 14 amino acids.

The chain has TRBV5-1 and TRBJ2-7; 11 nucleotides line up with TRBD2. The germline V gene has CDR1 SGHRS and CDR2 YFSETQ. There are 16 residues in the CDR3. V trimming: 3 bases; J trimming: 3 bases; junction bases outside the gene matches: 8. Written as DNA, the CDR3 is TGCGCCAGCAGCTCGGAGACTAGCGGGGCTATCTACGAGCAGTACTTC. Its protein product is CASSSETSGAIYEQYF.

This chain links TRBV5-1 with TRBJ2-7; D is unresolved. CDR1 is SGHRS, CDR2 YFSETQ, per germline. This CDR3 contains 13 residues. V dropped 2 bases and J dropped 6 bases, with 12 bases sitting between them. The DNA for the CDR3 is TGCGCCAGCAGCTTAAGCGTGGTCGGCGAGCAGTACTTC. This codes for CASSLSVVGEQYF.

The chain couples TRBV3-1 (or the pseudogene TRBV3-2) to TRBJ1-5; 9 nucleotides align to TRBD1. CDR1 is LGHDT and CDR2 is YNNKEL in the germline V gene (reference sequence). V shed 2 bases, J shed 7 bases, and the junction held 6 bases outside the gene matches. The CDR3 is 15 residues long. The CDR3: CASSQPGTGFQPQHF. Written as DNA, the CDR3 is TGTGCCAGCAGCCAACCAGGGACAGGGTTCCAGCCCCAGCATTTT.

The V call is TRBV28, the J call TRBJ1-2; D perhaps matches TRBD1 (5 bases). The CDR3 runs 14 residues. The germline V and J ends were trimmed by 6 bases and 2 bases, with 13 bases remaining between them. CDR1 and CDR2 (germline): MDHEN, SYDVKM. CDR3 region: CASSFNRGNYGYTF. Here the CDR3 DNA reads TGTGCCAGCAGCTTCAATAGGGGCAACTATGGCTACACCTTC.

The chain couples TRBV6-5 to TRBJ1-5; 10 bases map to TRBD1. The V gene's germline CDR1 is MNHEY and CDR2 SVGAGI. The CDR3 sequence is 15 residues long. The V gene end was trimmed by 7 bases and the J gene end by 6 bases; junction bases not matched to a gene: 9. CDR3 amino acids: CASIVGQGRVQPQHF. CDR3 DNA sequence: TGTGCCAGCATTGTGGGACAGGGGAGAGTTCAGCCCCAGCATTTT.

The chain joins TRBV5-4 to TRBJ1-1; D perhaps matches TRBD1 (5 bases). With 2 bases removed from V and 1 base from J, the gap between germline ends came to 6 bases. CDR1 SGHNT and CDR2 YYREEE come from the germline V gene (reference sequence). The CDR3 is made up of 13 amino acids. CDR3 sequence (DNA): TGTGCCAGCAGCTTTGACAGGAACACTGAAGCTTTCTTT. This gives the protein CASSFDRNTEAFF.

V usage is TRBV19 and J usage is TRBJ1-1; 7 bases align to TRBD1. After removal of 2 bases from V and 1 base from J, the junction contained 1 base not matched to a gene. CDR1 is LNHDA, CDR2 SQIVND, per germline (reference sequence). This CDR3 comprises 14 residues. The CDR3 spells CASSIRGPNTEAFF. The CDR3, as DNA: TGTGCCAGTAGTATAAGGGGGCCGAACACTGAAGCTTTCTTT.

A few counts support this clone. The chain couples TRBV29-1 to TRBJ1-2; 7 bases agree with TRBD1. V lost 0 bases and J lost 7; bases outside the gene matches: 5. The CDR3 length is 13 residues. Germline-derived CDR1 and CDR2 are SQVTM and ANQGSEA. As DNA, the CDR3 is TGCAGCGTTGAAGATTTAGGGGGCGTTGGCTACACCTTC. Amino acid sequence: CSVEDLGGVGYTF.

This clone came up a few times. This sequence joins TRBV24-1 and TRBJ1-5, with 8 bases matching TRBD1. Germline lookup yields CDR1 KGHDR and CDR2 SFDVKD. The CDR3 consists of 16 residues. V shed 5 bases, J shed 3 bases, and the junction held 8 bases outside the gene matches. CDR3 loop: CATSVGTGAHNQPQHF. The CDR3 bases are TGTGCCACCAGTGTCGGGACAGGCGCACACAATCAGCCCCAGCATTTT.

The chain carries TRBV6-5 and TRBJ1-5; D gene ambiguous. V dropped 5 bases and J dropped 4 bases, with 12 bases sitting between them. Germline V gene lookup returns CDR1 MNHEY and CDR2 SVGAGI. The CDR3 length is 14 residues. The chain's CDR3 is CASSNQRENQPQHF. The CDR3, as DNA: TGTGCCAGCAGTAACCAGCGGGAAAATCAGCCCCAGCATTTT.

The V and J genes are TRBV7-2 and TRBJ1-5, with 10 bases that match TRBD1. This CDR3 is 15 amino acids long. V was clipped by 2 bases and J by 5 bases; unmatched bases: 3. Per the germline V gene, CDR1 is SGHTA and CDR2 is FQGNSA. CDR3 DNA sequence: TGTGCCAGCAGCTTACCGGGGACAGGGGATCAGCCCCAGCATTTT. Its translation is CASSLPGTGDQPQHF.

The V gene is TRBV3-1 (or the pseudogene TRBV3-2), the J gene TRBJ2-1; 11 bases fit TRBD2. The CDR3 totals 16 residues. Germline V lookup: CDR1 LGHDT, CDR2 YNNKEL (reference sequence). Trimming at V came to 2 bases and at J to 0 bases, leaving 0 bases not matched to a gene. Here the CDR3 reads CASSQLAGGSYNEQFF. The CDR3, as DNA: TGTGCCAGCAGCCAACTAGCGGGGGGCTCCTACAATGAGCAGTTCTTC.

This sequence joins TRBV7-2 and TRBJ1-5; possible D gene TRBD1, 5 bases. The CDR3 contains 14 residues. CDR1 and CDR2 from the germline V gene are SGHTA and FQGNSA. With 5 bases removed from V and 3 bases from J, the gap between germline ends came to 11 bases. Here the CDR3 reads CASSTTGYNQPQHF. The CDR3, as DNA: TGTGCCAGCAGCACAACAGGATACAATCAGCCCCAGCATTTT.

The CDR3 DNA follows: TGTGCCAGCAGCTTAGATATGGGCGAAGAACCGTTCTTC. It encodes CASSLDMGEEPFF. The chain combines TRBV11-3 with TRBJ2-1; no firm D call. CDR1 and CDR2 (germline): SGHNT, YENEEA. This CDR3 is 13 amino acids long. The V end was cut by 0 bases, the J end by 15 bases, with 15 bases between. The variable domain in full, with the rest retrieved from reference TRBV11-3 and TRBJ2-1, is EAGVVQSPRYKIIEKKQPVAFWCNPISGHNTLYWYLQNLGQGPELLIRYENEEAVDDSQLPKDRFSAERLKGVDSTLKIQPAELGDSAVYLCASSLDMGEEPFFGPGTRLTVL.

The V and J genes are TRBV13 and TRBJ1-1; D is unclear. Germline loops: CDR1 PRHDT, CDR2 FYEKMQ (reference sequence). The length of the CDR3 is 15 residues. Deletions cut 5 bases from V and 3 bases from J, with 16 bases between. The CDR3 is CASSPRFVHDTEAFF. CDR3 DNA sequence: TGTGCCAGCAGCCCCCGGTTCGTCCATGACACTGAAGCTTTCTTT.

The chain employs TRBV3-1 (or the pseudogene TRBV3-2) and TRBJ2-1; 9 bases agree with TRBD2. Germline values: CDR1 LGHDT, CDR2 YNNKEL (reference sequence). The CDR3 consists of 15 residues. V lost 1 base and J lost 7; bases outside the gene matches: 5. CDR3: CASSQGAGGTNEQFF. The DNA of the CDR3 is TGTGCCAGCAGCCAAGGAGCGGGGGGTACGAATGAGCAGTTCTTC.

This chain links TRBV15 with TRBJ1-2, with TRBD1 matching over 8 bases. The CDR3 spans 15 residues. V was pared by 0 bases and J by 3 bases, with 3 bases of the junction left unmatched. CDR1 LNHNV and CDR2 YYDKDF come from the germline V gene (reference sequence). CDR3 in DNA: TGTGCCACCAGCAGAGATTTGGGACAGGACTATGGCTACACCTTC. The encoded protein is CATSRDLGQDYGYTF. The full variable domain, with the rest looked up from reference TRBV15 and TRBJ1-2, is DAMVIQNPRYQVTQFGKPVTLSCSQTLNHNVMYWYQQKSSQAPKLLFHYYDKDFNNEADTPDNFQSRRPNTSFCFLDIRSPGLGDTAMYLCATSRDLGQDYGYTFGSGTRLTVV.